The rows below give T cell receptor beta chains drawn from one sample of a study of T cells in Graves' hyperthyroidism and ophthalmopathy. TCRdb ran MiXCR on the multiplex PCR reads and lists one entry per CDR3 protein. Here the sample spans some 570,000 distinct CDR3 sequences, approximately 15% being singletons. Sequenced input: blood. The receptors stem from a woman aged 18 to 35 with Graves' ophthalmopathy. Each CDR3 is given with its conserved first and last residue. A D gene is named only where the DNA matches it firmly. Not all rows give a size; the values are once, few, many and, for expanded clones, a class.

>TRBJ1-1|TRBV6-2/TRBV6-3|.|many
CASSYVGLVDTEAFF
TGTGCCAGCAGTTACGTGGGTTTGGTGGACACTGAAGCTTTCTTT
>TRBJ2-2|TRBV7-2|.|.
CASSSTGSGTGELFF
TGTGCCAGCAGCTCAACAGGGAGCGGCACCGGGGAGCTGTTTTTT
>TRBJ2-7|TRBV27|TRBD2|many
CASSSRTSGRHDEQYF
TGTGCCAGCAGTTCCCGGACTAGCGGGAGGCACGACGAGCAGTACTTC
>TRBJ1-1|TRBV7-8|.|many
CASSQSAPSTRTEAFF
TGTGCCAGCAGCCAATCGGCCCCCTCGACGCGGACTGAAGCTTTCTTT
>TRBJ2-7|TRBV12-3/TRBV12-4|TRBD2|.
CASSDVSGTSGSYEQYF
TGTGCCAGCAGTGATGTCTCCGGGACTAGCGGGAGTTACGAGCAGTACTTC
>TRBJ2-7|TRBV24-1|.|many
CATSDTGHLGYEQYF
TGTGCCACCAGTGATACCGGACACCTAGGCTACGAGCAGTACTTC
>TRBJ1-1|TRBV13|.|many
CASRTQNTEAFF
TGTGCCAGCCGGACACAAAACACTGAAGCTTTCTTT
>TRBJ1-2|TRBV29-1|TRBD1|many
CSAGDRDYGYTF
TGCAGCGCCGGCGACAGGGACTATGGCTACACCTTC
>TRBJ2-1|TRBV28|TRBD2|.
CAHCRLAGEAYNEQFF
TGTGCCCACTGTCGCCTAGCGGGAGAAGCCTACAATGAGCAGTTCTTC
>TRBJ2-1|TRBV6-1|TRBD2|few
CASSTFIMSGGKNEQFF
TGTGCCAGCAGTACGTTCATCATGTCGGGAGGGAAGAATGAGCAGTTCTTC
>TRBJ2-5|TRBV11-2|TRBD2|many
CASSRDYKETQYF
TGTGCCAGCAGCCGGGACTACAAAGAGACCCAGTACTTC
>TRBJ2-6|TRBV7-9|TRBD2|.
CASSLGGGLTGANVLTF
TGTGCCAGCAGCTTAGGGGGGGGGTTAACTGGGGCCAACGTCCTGACTTTC
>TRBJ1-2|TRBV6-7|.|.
CAIRGGGYTF
TGTGCCATCCGAGGCGGAGGCTACACCTTC
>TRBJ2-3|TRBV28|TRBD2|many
CASSLLVFAGEVTDTQYF
TGTGCCAGCAGTTTATTAGTATTTGCGGGAGAGGTAACAGATACGCAGTATTTT
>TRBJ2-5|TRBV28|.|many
CASIKRRPFDVFRESGETQYF
TGTGCCAGCATAAAAAGGCGTCCGTTCGACGTTTTCCGCGAGTCGGGAGAGACCCAGTACTTC
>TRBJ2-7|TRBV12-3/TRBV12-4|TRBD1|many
CASSSEQGARYEQYF
TGTGCCAGCAGTTCGGAACAGGGGGCGCGGTACGAGCAGTACTTC
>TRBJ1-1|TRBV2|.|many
CASSQGVGTEAFF
TGTGCCAGCAGTCAAGGGGTAGGGACTGAAGCTTTCTTT
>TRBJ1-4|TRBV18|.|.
CASSPRWGGNEKLFF
TGTGCCAGCTCACCCCGATGGGGCGGCAATGAAAAACTGTTTTTT
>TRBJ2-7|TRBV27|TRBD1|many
CASSQGQSYEQYF
TGTGCCAGCAGTCAGGGACAGTCCTACGAGCAGTACTTC
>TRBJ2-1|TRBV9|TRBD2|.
CASSADHEIEREGGEQFF
TGTGCCAGCAGCGCAGACCACGAGATAGAGCGGGAGGGAGGTGAGCAGTTCTTC
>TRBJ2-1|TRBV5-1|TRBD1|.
CASSRQQGAGNEQFF
TGCGCCAGCAGCCGCCAACAGGGGGCCGGCAATGAGCAGTTCTTC
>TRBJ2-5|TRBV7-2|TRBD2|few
CASSLAVGRTSGLQETQYF
TGTGCCAGCAGCTTAGCGGTTGGGCGGACTAGCGGCCTCCAAGAGACCCAGTACTTC
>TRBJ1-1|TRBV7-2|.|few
CASSLLRGRNTEAFF
TGTGCCAGCAGCCTTCTTCGGGGAAGGAACACTGAAGCTTTCTTT
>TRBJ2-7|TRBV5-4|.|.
CASSYGIGLPEQYF
TGTGCCAGCAGCTATGGTATTGGGCTACCCGAGCAGTACTTC
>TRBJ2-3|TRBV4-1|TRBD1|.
CATKGSTGGSTDTQYF
TGCGCCACCAAGGGATCGACAGGGGGTAGCACAGATACGCAGTATTTT
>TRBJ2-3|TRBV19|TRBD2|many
CASSSLAGGADTQYF
TGTGCCAGTAGTTCCCTAGCGGGAGGGGCAGATACGCAGTATTTT
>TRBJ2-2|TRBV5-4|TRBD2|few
CASSPGLAGGTGELFF
TGTGCCAGCAGTCCGGGACTAGCGGGAGGGACCGGGGAGCTGTTTTTT
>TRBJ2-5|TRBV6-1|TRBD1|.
CASSPGQGGRETQYF
TGTGCCAGCAGTCCGGGACAGGGAGGTCGGGAGACCCAGTACTTC
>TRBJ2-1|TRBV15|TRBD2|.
CATSRDWTSGSEQFF
TGTGCCACCAGCAGGGATTGGACTAGCGGGTCGGAGCAGTTCTTC
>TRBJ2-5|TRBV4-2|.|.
CASSQVGDQETQYF
TGTGCCAGCAGCCAAGTGGGGGACCAAGAGACCCAGTACTTC
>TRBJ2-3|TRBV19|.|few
CASSIERPTTDTQYF
TGTGCCAGTAGTATCGAACGGCCCACCACAGATACGCAGTATTTT
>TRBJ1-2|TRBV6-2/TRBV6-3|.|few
CASSLERGYGYTF
TGTGCCAGCAGTTTAGAAAGAGGCTATGGCTACACCTTC
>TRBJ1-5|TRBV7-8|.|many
CASSLGEFSNQPQHF
TGTGCCAGCAGCTTAGGCGAATTTAGCAATCAGCCCCAGCATTTT
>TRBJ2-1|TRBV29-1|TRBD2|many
CSVDLVLAGGPAYNEQFF
TGCAGCGTTGATTTGGTGCTAGCGGGAGGCCCAGCCTACAATGAGCAGTTCTTC
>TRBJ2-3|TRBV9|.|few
CASSVWDRDTQYF
TGTGCCAGCAGCGTTTGGGACCGGGATACGCAGTATTTT
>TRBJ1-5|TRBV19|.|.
CASSWGLGQPQHF
TGTGCCAGTAGTTGGGGGCTTGGTCAGCCCCAGCATTTT
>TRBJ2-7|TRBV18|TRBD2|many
CASSPGGLAGDEQYF
TGTGCCAGCTCACCTGGAGGACTAGCGGGAGACGAGCAGTACTTC
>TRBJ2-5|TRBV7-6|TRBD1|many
CASSSPDRGRETQYF
TGTGCCAGCAGCTCACCCGACAGGGGTAGGGAGACCCAGTACTTC
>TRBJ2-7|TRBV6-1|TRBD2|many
CASSLAGDTYEQYF
TGTGCCAGCAGTTTAGCGGGGGATACGTACGAGCAGTACTTC
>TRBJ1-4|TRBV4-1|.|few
CASSQFQGGSRKLFF
TGCGCCAGCAGCCAATTCCAGGGAGGGTCTCGAAAACTGTTTTTT
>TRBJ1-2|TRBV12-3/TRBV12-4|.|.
CASSQEDGGVGGYGYTF
TGTGCCAGCAGCCAAGAAGATGGGGGGGTAGGGGGCTATGGCTACACCTTC
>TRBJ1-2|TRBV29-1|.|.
CSVGQGDGYTF
TGCAGCGTTGGGCAGGGAGATGGCTACACCTTC
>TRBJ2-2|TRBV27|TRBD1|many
CASSRAGQGNTGELFF
TGTGCCAGCAGCCGAGCGGGACAGGGGAACACCGGGGAGCTGTTTTTT
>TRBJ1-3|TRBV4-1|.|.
CASSQSRGIAGNTIYF
TGCGCCAGCAGCCAAAGTCGGGGAATTGCTGGAAACACCATATATTTT
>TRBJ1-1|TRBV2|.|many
CASTLQALNTEAFF
TGTGCCAGCACTTTACAGGCCCTGAACACTGAAGCTTTCTTT
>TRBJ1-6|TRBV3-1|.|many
CASSQSPGNSPLHF
TGTGCCAGCAGCCAATCACCCGGGAATTCACCCCTCCACTTT
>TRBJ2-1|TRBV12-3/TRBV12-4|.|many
CASSLGPGPRYNEQFF
TGTGCCAGCAGTTTAGGGCCGGGACCCCGCTACAATGAGCAGTTCTTC
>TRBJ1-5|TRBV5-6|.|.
CASSFRPGQPQHF
TGTGCCAGCAGCTTTCGCCCGGGTCAGCCCCAGCATTTT